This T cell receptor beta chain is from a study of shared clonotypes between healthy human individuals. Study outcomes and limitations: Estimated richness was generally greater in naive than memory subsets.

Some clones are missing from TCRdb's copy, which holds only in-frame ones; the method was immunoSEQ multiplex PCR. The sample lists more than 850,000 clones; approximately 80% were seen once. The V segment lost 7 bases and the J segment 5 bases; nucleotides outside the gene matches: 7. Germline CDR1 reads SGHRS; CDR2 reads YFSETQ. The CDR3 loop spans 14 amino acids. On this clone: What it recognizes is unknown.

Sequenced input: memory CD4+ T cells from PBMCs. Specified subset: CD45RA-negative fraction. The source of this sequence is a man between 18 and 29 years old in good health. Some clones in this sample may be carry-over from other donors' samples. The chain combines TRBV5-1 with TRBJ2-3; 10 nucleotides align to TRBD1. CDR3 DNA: TGCGCCAGCGGGTCGACAGGGGGCCGAGATACGCAGTATTTT. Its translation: CASGSTGGRDTQYF.